The sequence of this T cell receptor beta chain was determined in a study of regulatory T cells in long-lasting Graves disease. Notes on the study in general: TRBV28, TRBJ1-2 and TRBJ2-5 were favored in persistent disease. Investigators studied peripheral blood only, not thyroid tissue. New patients shared 750 to 1,000 public clonotypes, and persistent patients shared more, with 2,741.

To make TCR beta libraries, researchers used iRepertoire HTBI primers and Arm-PCR of CDR3 regions. A single record per CDR3 protein comes from TCRdb applying MiXCR to the multiplex PCR reads. The profile shows roughly 700,000 distinct CDR3 sequences, around 30% of them singletons. Specified time point: persistent/refractory GD, antithyroid drugs over 5 years with positive TRAb. Generation of the TCR library employed RNA extracted from PBMCs. Diagnoses of Graves' disease were made by American Thyroid Association guidelines. About this clonotype itself: Its specificity is unknown.

V lost 5 bases, J lost 0 bases, and 8 bases stayed unmatched. This CDR3 is built from 16 residues. Germline loops: CDR1 SGHAT, CDR2 FQNNGV. This sequence was found in a female donor with Graves disease. The chain couples TRBV11-2 to TRBJ2-3; 7 nucleotides agree with TRBD1. The input for sequencing was peripheral blood mononuclear cells (PBMCs), taken when the disease was refractory, from a patient treated with antithyroid drugs. DNA for the CDR3: TGTGCCAGCAGCCCTACCGGGACAGCTAGCACAGATACGCAGTATTTT. It encodes CASSPTGTASTDTQYF.